This TCR beta chain is from a study of T cells after yellow fever vaccination. Looking at the study overall: With SMART-Seq v4 Ultra Low Input, the fractions containing low cell numbers were prepared.

TCRdb independently ran MiXCR on the 5' RACE reads; one entry per CDR3 protein. The sample lists roughly 74,000 distinct CDR3 sequences, around 7% occurring once. Germline V gene data show CDR1 as SGDLS and CDR2 as YYNGEE. Losses at the gene ends were 4 bases for V and 4 bases for J; bases not matched to a gene: 9. This CDR3 contains 15 residues. A note on this clonotype: Its antigen remains unidentified.

Overall study findings and caveats: Researchers report a weaker secondary response that nonetheless peaked faster, day 5 versus 15. Post-booster repertoires contained most primary-vaccination clones again (roughly 96% CD4, roughly 91% CD8).

This specimen consisted of CD8+ T cells sorted from PBMCs, obtained 4 to 6 days after the first yellow fever vaccination. The chain has TRBV9 and TRBJ2-3, with 7 bases fitting TRBD1. The TCR originated in a man aged 18 to 29 who received the YFV17D yellow fever vaccine. CDR3 amino acids: CASSSGRGSPDTQYF. CDR3 sequence (DNA): TGTGCCAGCAGCTCCGGCAGGGGGAGCCCAGATACGCAGTATTTT.